The present entry profiles one T cell receptor (beta chain) with its context. The antigen is unknown. This record comes from a study of cytomegalovirus exposure and HLA in healthy donors. Overall study findings and caveats: The study designated 150 or so TCR beta chains cytomegalovirus-associated.

With 60 Vbeta and 13 Jbeta primers, the PCR was carried out. Some clones are missing from TCRdb's copy, which holds only in-frame ones; the method was immunoSEQ multiplex PCR. The sample lists around 85,000 clones, just under 80% occurring once. J lost 4 bases, V lost 4 bases, and 4 bases had no gene match. Germline V gene sequence: CDR1 MNHNS, CDR2 SASEGT. CDR3 length: 13 residues. The chain employs TRBV6-1 and TRBJ2-7, with 7 positions matching TRBD1. The origin of this receptor is a man aged 30-40 years in good health and CMV-seronegative. Sequencing used PBMCs. The CDR3: CASSGGTVYEQYF. The DNA for the CDR3 is TGTGCCAGCAGTGGTGGGACAGTGTACGAGCAGTACTTC.